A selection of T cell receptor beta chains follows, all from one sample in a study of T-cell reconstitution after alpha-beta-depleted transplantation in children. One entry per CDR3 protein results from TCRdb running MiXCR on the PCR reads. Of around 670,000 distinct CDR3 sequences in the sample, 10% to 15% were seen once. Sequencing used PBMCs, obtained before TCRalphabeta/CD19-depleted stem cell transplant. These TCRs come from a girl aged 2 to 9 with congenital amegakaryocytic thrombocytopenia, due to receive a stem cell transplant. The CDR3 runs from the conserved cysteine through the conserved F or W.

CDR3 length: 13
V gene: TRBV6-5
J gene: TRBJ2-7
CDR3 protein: CASSYRSTYEQYF

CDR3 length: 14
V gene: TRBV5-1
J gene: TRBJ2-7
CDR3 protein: CASSGTDRRGEQYF

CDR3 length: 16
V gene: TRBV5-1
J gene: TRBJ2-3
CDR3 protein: CASRTGLAGASDTQYF

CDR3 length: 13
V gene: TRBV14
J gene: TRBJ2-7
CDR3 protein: CASSQLGAYEQYF

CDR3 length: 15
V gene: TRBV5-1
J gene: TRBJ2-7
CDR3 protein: CASRSKREMGYEQYF

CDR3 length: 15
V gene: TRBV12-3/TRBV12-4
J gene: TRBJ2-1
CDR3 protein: CASSIAGRVYNEQFF

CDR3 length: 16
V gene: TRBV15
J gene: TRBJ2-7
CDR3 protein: CATSRGLRSGDYEQYF

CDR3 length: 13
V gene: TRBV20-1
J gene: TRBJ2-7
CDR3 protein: CSAVDRGPLEQYF

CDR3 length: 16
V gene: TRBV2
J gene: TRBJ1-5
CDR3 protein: CASSEPGGGGGQPQHF

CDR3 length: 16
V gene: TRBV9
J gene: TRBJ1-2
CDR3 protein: CASSVEGRGREGGYTF

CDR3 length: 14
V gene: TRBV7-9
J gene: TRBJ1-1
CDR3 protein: CASSLTGSSSEAFF

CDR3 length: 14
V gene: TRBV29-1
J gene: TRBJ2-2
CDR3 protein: CSVAEGAVTGELFF

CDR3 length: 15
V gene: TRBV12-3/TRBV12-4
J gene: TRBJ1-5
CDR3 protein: CASSLEMAGSQPQHF

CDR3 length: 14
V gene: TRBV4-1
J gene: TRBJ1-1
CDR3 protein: CASSQDPGNTEAFF

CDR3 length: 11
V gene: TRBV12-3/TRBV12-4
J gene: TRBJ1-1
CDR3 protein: CASSNTEVAFF

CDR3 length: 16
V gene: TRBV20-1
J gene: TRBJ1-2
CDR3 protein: CSARFTDRGRHYGYTF